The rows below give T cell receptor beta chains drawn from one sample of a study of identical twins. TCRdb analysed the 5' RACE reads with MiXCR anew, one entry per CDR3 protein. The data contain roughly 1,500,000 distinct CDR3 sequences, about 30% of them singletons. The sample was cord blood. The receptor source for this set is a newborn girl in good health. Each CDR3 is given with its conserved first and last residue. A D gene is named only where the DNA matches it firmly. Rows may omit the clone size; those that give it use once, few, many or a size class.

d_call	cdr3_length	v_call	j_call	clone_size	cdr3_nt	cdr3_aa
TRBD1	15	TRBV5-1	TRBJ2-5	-	TGCGCCAGCAGTAGGACAGGGGGGTACCAAGAGACCCAGTACTTC	CASSRTGGYQETQYF
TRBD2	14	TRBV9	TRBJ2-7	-	TGTGCCAGCAGCCTCAGCGGGGAAACCTACGAGCAGTACTTC	CASSLSGETYEQYF
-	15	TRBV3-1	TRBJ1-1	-	TGTGCCAGCAGCCAAGCGTTCGGACAGAACACTGAAGCTTTCTTT	CASSQAFGQNTEAFF
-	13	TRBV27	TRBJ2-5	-	TGTGCCAGCAGTCCCTGGAGTCAAGAGACCCAGTACTTC	CASSPWSQETQYF
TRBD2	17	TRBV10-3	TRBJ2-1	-	TGTGCCATCAGTGATGGGGGACTAGCGGGCGGATCCGGTGAGCAGTTCTTC	CAISDGGLAGGSGEQFF
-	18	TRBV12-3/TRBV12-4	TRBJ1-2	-	TGTGCCAGCAGTTTAAGAACCGGGACCGCGGAGACTAACTATGGCTACACCTTC	CASSLRTGTAETNYGYTF
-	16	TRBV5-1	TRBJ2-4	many	TGCGCCAGCAGCTTGGGGACAGCCTTAGCCAAAAACATTCAGTACTTC	CASSLGTALAKNIQYF
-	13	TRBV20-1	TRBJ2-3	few	TGCAGTGCTAGATCCCTATTCACAGATACGCAGTATTTT	CSARSLFTDTQYF
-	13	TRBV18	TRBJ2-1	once	TGTGCCAGCTCACCAAACAAGGAGGCTGAGCAGTTCTTC	CASSPNKEAEQFF
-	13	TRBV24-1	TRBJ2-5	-	TGTGCCACCAGTGATCTCGTGGGGGAGACCCAGTACTTC	CATSDLVGETQYF
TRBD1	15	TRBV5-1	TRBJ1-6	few	TGCGCCAGCAGCTTGGCAGGGGGTCATAATTCACCCCTCCACTTT	CASSLAGGHNSPLHF
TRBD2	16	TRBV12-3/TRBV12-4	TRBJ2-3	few	TGTGCCAGCACCCTAGGAGGGAGGGCCCGCACAGATACGCAGTATTTT	CASTLGGRARTDTQYF
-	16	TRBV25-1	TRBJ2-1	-	TGTGCCAGCAGCCTACGGGGGGCCCACTCCTACAATGAGCAGTTCTTC	CASSLRGAHSYNEQFF
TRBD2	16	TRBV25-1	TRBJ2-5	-	TGTGCCAGCAGTGCCCGACTAGCGGGAGAGGTAGAGACCCAGTACTTC	CASSARLAGEVETQYF
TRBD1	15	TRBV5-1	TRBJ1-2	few	TGCGCCAGCAGCTTGTTGCAGGGGGCAGGTTATGGCTACACCTTC	CASSLLQGAGYGYTF
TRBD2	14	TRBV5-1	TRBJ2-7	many	TGCGCCAGCAGCATACGACTAGCTTTCCACGAGCAGTACTTC	CASSIRLAFHEQYF
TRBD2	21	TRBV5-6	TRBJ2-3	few	TGTGCCAGCAGCCGACTCCGGACTAGCGGGGGGGCCCGGTACGTTACAGATACGCAGTATTTT	CASSRLRTSGGARYVTDTQYF
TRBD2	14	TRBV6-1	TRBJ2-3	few	TGTGCCAGCGAAGGGACTAGGCCCACAGATACGCAGTATTTT	CASEGTRPTDTQYF
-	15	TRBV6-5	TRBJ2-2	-	TGTGCCAGCAGTTATAGGTCCTGGCTGACCGGGGAGCTGTTTTTT	CASSYRSWLTGELFF
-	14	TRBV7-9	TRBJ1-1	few	TGTGCCAGCAGCTCCCTTCCCAGGGGCACTGAAGCTTTCTTT	CASSSLPRGTEAFF
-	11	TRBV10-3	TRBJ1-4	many	TGTGCCATCAGTGGGGGGGAAAAACTGTTTTTT	CAISGGEKLFF
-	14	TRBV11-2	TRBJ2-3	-	TGTGCCAGCAGCTTGGTTCGGCAAGGGAGCACGCAGTATTTT	CASSLVRQGSTQYF
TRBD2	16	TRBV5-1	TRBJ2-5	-	TGCGCCAGCAGCTCATGGACTAGCGGGGGGGAAGAGACCCAGTACTTC	CASSSWTSGGEETQYF
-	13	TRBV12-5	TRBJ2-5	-	TGTGCTAGTGGTTTGGTAACTCGGGGAAGGCAGTACTTC	CASGLVTRGRQYF
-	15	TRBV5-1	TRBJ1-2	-	TGCGCCAGCAGCTTGGCCGGCAGGAGCGCGGATGGCTACACCTTC	CASSLAGRSADGYTF
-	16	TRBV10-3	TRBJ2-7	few	TGTGCCATCAGTGAGTCGGTTGGCTTTAGCTCCTACGAGCAGTACTTC	CAISESVGFSSYEQYF
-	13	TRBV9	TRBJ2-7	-	TGTGCCGGCAGCGTAGGCAGCTCCTACGAGCAGTACTTC	CAGSVGSSYEQYF
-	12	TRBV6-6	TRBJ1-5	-	TGTGTCAAGCAGGGGCCCGATCAGCCCCAGCATTTT	CVKQGPDQPQHF
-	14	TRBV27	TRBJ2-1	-	TGTGCCAGCTCCCACCTCCCGGGGCGGAATGAGCAGTTCTTC	CASSHLPGRNEQFF
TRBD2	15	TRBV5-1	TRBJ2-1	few	TGCGCCAGCAGCTTGGCCCTAGCGGGGTTCAATGAGCAGTTCTTC	CASSLALAGFNEQFF
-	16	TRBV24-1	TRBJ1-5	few	TGTGCCACCAGTGATAGGACAGTCGCTGGCAATCAGCCCCAGCATTTT	CATSDRTVAGNQPQHF
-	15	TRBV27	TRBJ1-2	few	TGTGCCAGCAGTCTCGGGACACCTTTTAACTATGGCTACACCTTC	CASSLGTPFNYGYTF
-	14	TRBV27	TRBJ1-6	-	TGTGCCAGCAGTTTATACGGTCGTAATTCACCCCTCCACTTT	CASSLYGRNSPLHF
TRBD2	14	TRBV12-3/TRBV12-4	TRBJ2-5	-	TGTGCCAACAAGCTAACTAGCGGCCTAGGGACCCAGTACTTC	CANKLTSGLGTQYF